This paragraph reports one TCR beta chain. Its specificity is not known. The V and J ends lost 5 bases and 2 bases, in that order; junction bases with no gene match: 10. The CDR3 loop spans 16 amino acids. Germline loops: CDR1 MDHEN, CDR2 SYDVKM. The sample originates from a study of T cell repertoires in cytomegalovirus infection. Study-level information: Recently described HLA-C-restricted plus well-studied HLA-B-restricted CMV epitopes were used. Public TCR beta signatures were indicative of both CMV infection and a matching HLA type. Study outcomes and limitations: Pooled public TCR beta family frequency picked out CMV carriers with the relevant HLA. In two of eight donors, the top clonotype was HLA-C-restricted CMV-specific.

Using its own MiXCR run on the reads, TCRdb lists one record per CDR3 protein. Among around 100,000 distinct CDR3 sequences listed, roughly two fifths were seen once. This sequence joins TRBV28 and TRBJ2-5; TRBD2 matches 8 bases. Here the sequenced sample was CD8+ T cells from cultured PBMCs, taken from culture after CMV antigen stimulation. The TCR sequence derives from a human donor in good health (CMV status not recorded). Some clones in this sample may be carry-over from other donors' samples. CDR3 sequence: CASSPRSGGLQETQYF. CDR3 nucleotide sequence: TGTGCCAGCAGTCCCAGGAGCGGGGGCCTACAAGAGACCCAGTACTTC.